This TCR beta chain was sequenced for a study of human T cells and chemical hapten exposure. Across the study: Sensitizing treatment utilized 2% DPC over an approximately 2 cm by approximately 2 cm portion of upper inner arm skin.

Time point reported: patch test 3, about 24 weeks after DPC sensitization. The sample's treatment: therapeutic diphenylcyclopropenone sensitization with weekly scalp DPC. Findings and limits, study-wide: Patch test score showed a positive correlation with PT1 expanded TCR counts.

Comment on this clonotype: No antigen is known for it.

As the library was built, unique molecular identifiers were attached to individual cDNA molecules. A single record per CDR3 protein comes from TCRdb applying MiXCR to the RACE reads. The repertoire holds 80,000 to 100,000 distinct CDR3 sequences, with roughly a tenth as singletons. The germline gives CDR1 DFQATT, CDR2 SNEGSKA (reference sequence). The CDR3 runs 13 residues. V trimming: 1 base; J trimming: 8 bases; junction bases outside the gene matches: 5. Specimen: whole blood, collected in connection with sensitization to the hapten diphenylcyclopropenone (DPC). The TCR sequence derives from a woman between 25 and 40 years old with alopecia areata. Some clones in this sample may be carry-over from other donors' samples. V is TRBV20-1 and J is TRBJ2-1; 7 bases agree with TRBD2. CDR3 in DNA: TGCAGTGCTAGAGCCATGGGGAGGGATGAGCAGTTCTTC. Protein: CSARAMGRDEQFF.